The source of this T cell receptor beta chain is a study of cytomegalovirus exposure and HLA in healthy donors. Turning to the study itself: A prior study identified 90 million to 120 million unique TCR beta sequences from 200 million or so T cells. Study-wide points: With DRB1 most and HLA-C fewest, TCR association rates differed between HLA loci in a later analysis. Information on immune exposure was restricted to one variable (CMV serostatus).

On this clone itself: Its antigen is as yet unknown.

The PCR was carried out with 60 Vbeta primers and 13 Jbeta primers. Clones were sequenced by immunoSEQ multiplex PCR, and TCRdb holds only the in-frame ones, with some missing. Among roughly 190,000 clones listed, around 75% were seen once. The sample taken for sequencing was PBMCs. The receptor's source is a man in his forties in good health and CMV-seropositive.

For the CDR3, the DNA is TGTGCCAGCAGTGAAGCGGGGACAGCTAATTCACCCCTCCACTTT. It specifies CASSEAGTANSPLHF. The chain links TRBV2 to TRBJ1-6, with 7 bases matching TRBD1. V trimming: 0 bases; J trimming: 6 bases; junction bases outside the gene matches: 2. The CDR3 loop spans 15 amino acids. CDR1 and CDR2 (germline): SNHLY, FYNNEI.